The clone carrying this T cell receptor beta chain was observed a handful of times. The antigen remains undetermined. This specimen comes from a study of post-analysis software for immune sequencing data. Overall study: Recorded disease courses covered relapsing-remitting, secondary progressive and progressive-relapsing multiple sclerosis. Some patients had no subtype annotation.

The germline V and J ends were trimmed by 3 bases and 6 bases, with 14 bases remaining between them. The CDR3 sequence is 14 residues long. CDR1 LNHNV and CDR2 YYDKDF come from the germline V gene (reference sequence). Study outcomes and limitations: Relative to controls, patients with multiple sclerosis showed significantly lower normalized Chao1 diversity. Five or six TRBV segments appeared more often in patients than in controls, and TRBV5-6, TRBV5-1 and TRBV20-1 were among these. The F measure placed samples prepared in the same batch into strongly shared clusters.

Unique molecular identifiers were present in the TCR beta cDNA libraries. Out of 1 to 10 million T cells, hundreds of thousands of cDNA molecules were generated. MiXCR, applied by TCRdb to the PCR reads, yields one record per CDR3 protein. The table shows about 760,000 distinct CDR3 sequences, with 25% to 30% occurring only once. The rearrangement uses TRBV15 and TRBJ1-1, with D possibly TRBD1 on 5 matching bases. The TCR was taken from a girl between 10 and 17 years old with multiple sclerosis. Input material: blood. The chain's CDR3 is CATSRALVGAEAFF. DNA for the CDR3: TGTGCCACCAGCAGGGCCCTAGTAGGGGCTGAAGCTTTCTTT. Together with reference TRBV15 and TRBJ1-1, the CDR3 gives the full variable domain: DAMVIQNPRYQVTQFGKPVTLSCSQTLNHNVMYWYQQKSSQAPKLLFHYYDKDFNNEADTPDNFQSRRPNTSFCFLDIRSPGLGDTAMYLCATSRALVGAEAFFGQGTRLTVV.